This T cell receptor beta chain emerged from a study of shared T cell receptors in the human thymus. Per germline, CDR1 SEHNR and CDR2 FQNEAQ (reference sequence). Germline trimming cut 3 bases from V and 2 bases from J; bases unmatched to any gene: 6. CDR3 size: 15 residues. TCRdb keeps only in-frame clones here, not all; method: immunoSEQ multiplex PCR. This table holds hundreds of thousands of clones, about 90% found once. The same sample was also used in a study of human thymus T cells. That paper adds: The people who donated were healthy Finnish babies having corrective surgery for congenital heart defects. Thymus was obtained from resections taken during corrective heart surgery.

The receptor was derived from a boy less than two years old with a congenital heart defect. V and J are TRBV7-9 and TRBJ2-7; 8 nucleotides align to TRBD2. The sequenced sample was thymocytes. CDR3 region: CASSFYRSGTYEQYF. The CDR3 coding sequence is TGTGCCAGCAGCTTCTACCGTAGCGGGACCTACGAGCAGTACTTC.